This T cell receptor beta chain is drawn from a study of Ad26.COV2.S vaccination and SARS-CoV-2 variants. Across the study: In the COV1001 trial, the donor was in the Ad26.COV2.S arm.

Indicated treatment: around 19 received Ad26.COV2.S at low or high dose, single or two shots; roughly 5 received placebo; per-sample allocation not given. Specimen acquisition occurred on day 63 following the initial vaccine or placebo injection. Some clones are missing from TCRdb's copy, which holds only in-frame ones; the method was immunoSEQ multiplex PCR. The table has over 400,000 clones, around 92% seen once. The CDR3 totals 16 residues. V lost 2 bases to trimming and J lost 3 bases, with 17 bases between them. Germline V gives CDR1 SGHRS, CDR2 YFSETQ. This clone was recorded a few times. Its specificity is not known. The study's findings and limits: Individuals receiving vaccine had higher spike-specific TCR breadth than placebo recipients did. Non-spike TCR breadth showed similarity between vaccine and placebo recipients.

This rearrangement joins TRBV5-1 to TRBJ1-2, with D possibly TRBD1 on 5 matching bases. The TCR originated in a person between 18 and 65 years old who received the Ad26.COV2.S COVID-19 vaccine or a placebo. The sample consisted of peripheral blood, taken in a trial of Ad26.COV2.S vaccine versus placebo. The CDR3 loop is CASSFRGGRQDYGYTF. DNA for the CDR3: TGCGCCAGCAGCTTTCGGGGCGGCCGGCAAGACTATGGCTACACCTTC.